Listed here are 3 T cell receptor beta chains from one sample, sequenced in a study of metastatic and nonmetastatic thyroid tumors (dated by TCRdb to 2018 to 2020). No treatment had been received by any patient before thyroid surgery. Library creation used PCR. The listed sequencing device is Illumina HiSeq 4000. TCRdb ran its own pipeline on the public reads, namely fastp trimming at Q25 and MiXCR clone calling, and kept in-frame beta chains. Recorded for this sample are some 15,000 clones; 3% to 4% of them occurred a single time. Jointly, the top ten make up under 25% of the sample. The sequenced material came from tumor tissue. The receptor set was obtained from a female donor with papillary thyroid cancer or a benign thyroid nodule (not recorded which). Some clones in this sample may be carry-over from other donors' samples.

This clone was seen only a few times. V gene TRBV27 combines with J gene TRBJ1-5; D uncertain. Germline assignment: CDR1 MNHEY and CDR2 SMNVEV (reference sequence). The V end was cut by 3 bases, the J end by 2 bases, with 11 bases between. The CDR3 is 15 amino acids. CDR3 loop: CASSLDGGGNQPQHF. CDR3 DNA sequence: TGTGCCAGCAGTTTGGACGGAGGAGGCAATCAGCCCCAGCATTTT.

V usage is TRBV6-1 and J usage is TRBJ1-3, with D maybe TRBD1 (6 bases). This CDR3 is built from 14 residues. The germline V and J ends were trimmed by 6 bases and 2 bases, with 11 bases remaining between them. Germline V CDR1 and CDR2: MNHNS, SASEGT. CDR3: CASREQGAGNTIYF. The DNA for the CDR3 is TGTGCCAGCAGGGAACAGGGAGCTGGAAACACCATATATTTT.

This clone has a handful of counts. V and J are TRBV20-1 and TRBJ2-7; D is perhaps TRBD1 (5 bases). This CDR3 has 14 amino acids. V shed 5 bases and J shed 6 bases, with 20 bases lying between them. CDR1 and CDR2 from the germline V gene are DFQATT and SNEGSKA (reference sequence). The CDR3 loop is CSAPNTQGPSEQYF. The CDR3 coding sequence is TGCAGTGCTCCTAACACCCAGGGCCCAAGCGAGCAGTACTTC.